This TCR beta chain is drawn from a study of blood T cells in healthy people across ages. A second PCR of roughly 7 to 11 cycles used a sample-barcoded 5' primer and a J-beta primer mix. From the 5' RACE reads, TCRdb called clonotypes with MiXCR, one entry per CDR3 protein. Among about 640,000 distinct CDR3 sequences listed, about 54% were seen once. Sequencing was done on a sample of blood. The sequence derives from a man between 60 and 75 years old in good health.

The CDR3 nucleotides are TGCAGCGTTGAAGAAGGGTCCCCCGAGCAGTACTTC. Its protein is CSVEEGSPEQYF. This chain connects TRBV29-1 to TRBJ2-5; D uncertain. The DNA end lines up better with TRBJ2-7; the J call may be wrong. The V gene's germline CDR1 is SQVTM and CDR2 ANQGSEA. The CDR3 is 12 residues long.